The 20 T cell receptor beta chains in this list originate from one sample, sequenced in a study of T cells in Graves' hyperthyroidism and ophthalmopathy. TCR beta CDR3 region amplification was performed from RNA transcripts. During a first-round RT-PCR of the TCR CDR3, the HTBI primer set was used. TCRdb reanalysed the multiplex PCR reads using MiXCR and keeps one entry per CDR3 protein. This table has around 420,000 distinct CDR3 sequences, about 15% appearing once. Sequencing was performed on blood. These receptors were obtained from a woman younger than 35 with Graves' hyperthyroidism.

This chain uses TRBV20-1 with TRBJ1-5; D gene ambiguous. Trimming shortened V by 3 bases and J by 6 bases, and 12 bases separated the two germline ends. The CDR3 has 13 residues. Looked up from germline, CDR1 is DFQATT and CDR2 is SNEGSKA (reference sequence). In DNA, the CDR3 is TGCAGTGCTAGCTCGGACGCGAGTCAGCCCCAGCATTTT. This translates into CSASSDASQPQHF.

This clonotype was picked up many times. This sequence joins TRBV2 and TRBJ1-5; 7 positions agree with TRBD1. This CDR3 spans 15 amino acids. Germline CDR1 and CDR2: SNHLY and FYNNEI. Germline trimming cut 6 bases from V and 1 base from J; bases unmatched to any gene: 6. The CDR3 nucleotides are TGTGCCAGCAGCGACAGGGCTCGAAGCAATCAGCCCCAGCATTTT. It yields the protein CASSDRARSNQPQHF.

As concerns this clonotype: A much larger clone differs from this one at a single base, so this may be a read error. The V and J genes are TRBV11-2 and TRBJ2-2, with a possible D match to TRBD1 (5 bases). The CDR3 length is 15 residues. Germline lookup yields CDR1 SGHAT and CDR2 FQNNGV. The CDR3 DNA is TGTGCCAGCAGCCACCAGGGATCGAACGCCGGGGAGCTGTTTTTT. It encodes CASSHQGSNAGELFF.

This chain joins TRBV6-2 or TRBV6-3 and TRBJ1-3; 9 nucleotides align to TRBD1. V shed 4 bases and J 3 bases; nucleotides not matched to a gene: 13. The V gene's germline CDR1 is MNHEY and CDR2 SVGEGT. The CDR3 spans 18 residues. The CDR3 is CASSFPGQGSKYGNTIYF. The CDR3 region has the DNA TGTGCCAGCAGTTTCCCGGGACAGGGCTCAAAGTATGGAAACACCATATATTTT.

This clonotype was counted ten times or more. V is TRBV4-1 and J is TRBJ2-1; 7 bases line up with TRBD1. CDR3 length equals 14 residues. With V trimmed by 0 bases and J by 8 bases, 4 bases remained unmatched. The germline V gene encodes CDR1 MGHRA and CDR2 YSYEKL. CDR3 amino acids: CASSQETGWDEQFF. CDR3 DNA sequence: TGCGCCAGCAGCCAAGAGACAGGGTGGGATGAGCAGTTCTTC.

The genes are TRBV20-1 and TRBJ2-1; 7 bases align to TRBD2. The V segment lost 4 bases and the J segment 6 bases; nucleotides outside the gene matches: 6. The CDR3 loop spans 13 amino acids. Germline V lookup: CDR1 DFQATT, CDR2 SNEGSKA (reference sequence). The CDR3 region is CSAISGVSNEQFF. As DNA, the CDR3 is TGCAGTGCTATCAGCGGGGTGAGCAATGAGCAGTTCTTC.

This clonotype occurred many times. The chain uses TRBV6-5 and TRBJ2-1; D is unresolved. Germline V CDR1 and CDR2: MNHEY, SVGAGI. Trimming cost V 0 bases and J 0 bases, with 9 bases left between them. The CDR3 spans 16 residues. The CDR3 nucleotides read TGTGCCAGCAGTTACTCGCTTAAAAGCTCCTACAATGAGCAGTTCTTC. Translated, it gives CASSYSLKSSYNEQFF.

The V call is TRBV14, the J call TRBJ1-6, with 7 bases lining up with TRBD1. The CDR3 totals 14 residues. The germline V gene encodes CDR1 SGHDN and CDR2 FVKESK. V trimming: 7 bases; J trimming: 8 bases; junction bases outside the gene matches: 8. The CDR3 is CASNHRGRYSPLHF. CDR3 nucleotides: TGTGCCAGCAACCACAGGGGAAGGTATTCACCCCTCCACTTT.

The chain couples TRBV7-9 to TRBJ2-3; 13 nucleotides agree with TRBD2. V shed 3 bases, J shed 0 bases, and the junction held 9 bases outside the gene matches. The CDR3 is 19 residues long. Looked up from germline, CDR1 is SEHNR and CDR2 is FQNEAQ (reference sequence). DNA of the CDR3: TGTGCCAGCAGCTTCTTGGGACTAGCGGGGACCTCTAGCACAGATACGCAGTATTTT. Encoded protein: CASSFLGLAGTSSTDTQYF.

The chain has TRBV7-9 and TRBJ2-2; no clear D gene. The V gene's germline CDR1 is SEHNR and CDR2 FQNEAQ (reference sequence). The V and J ends lost 1 base and 0 bases respectively, with 6 bases between them. The CDR3 is 15 amino acids. DNA for the CDR3: TGTGCCAGCAGCTTAGGGCATACGAACACCGGGGAGCTGTTTTTT. Encoded protein: CASSLGHTNTGELFF.

This clonotype was seen ten or more times. The chain couples TRBV10-2 to TRBJ2-7, with D hard to call. V lost 4 bases, J lost 2 bases, and 15 bases lay in between. The CDR3 covers 15 residues. Looked up from germline, CDR1 is WSHSY and CDR2 is SAAADI. CDR3 bases: TGCGCCAGCAGTGCGGGCGACAATCACGCCTACGAGCAGTACTTC. Translating it yields CASSAGDNHAYEQYF.

This clonotype was seen repeatedly, ten times or more. The V gene is TRBV20-1, the J gene TRBJ2-5; TRBD1 matches at 8 bases. Germline CDR1 is DFQATT and CDR2 is SNEGSKA (reference sequence). The CDR3 runs 13 residues. V gave up 5 bases and J gave up 3 bases; unmatched junction bases: 5. The CDR3: CSASAGGEETQYF. In nucleotides, the CDR3 is TGCAGTGCTTCGGCAGGGGGCGAAGAGACCCAGTACTTC.

Points on this clonotype: Possible read error: a much larger clone is one base away. The chain combines TRBV6-2 or TRBV6-3 with TRBJ2-7, with D maybe TRBD2 (5 bases). The germline gives CDR1 MNHEY, CDR2 SVGEGT. V was shortened by 7 bases and J by 4 bases, with 11 bases between the two germline ends. The CDR3 runs 12 residues. CDR3 in DNA: TGTGCCAGCAAGTCCGGGATATACGAGCAGTACTTC. It yields the protein CASKSGIYEQYF.

This clonotype was seen at least ten times. The chain employs TRBV12-3 or TRBV12-4 and TRBJ2-7, with TRBD1 as a possible D gene (6 bases). The V gene lost 6 bases and the J gene lost 0 bases, with 21 bases spanning the gap. The CDR3 is made up of 17 amino acids. The CDR3 nucleotides read TGTGCCAGCAGCTTCCAGCGGATGAGGACAGTCTCCTACGAGCAGTACTTC. Translation: CASSFQRMRTVSYEQYF.

This sequence joins TRBV3-1 and TRBJ2-7; perhaps TRBD2 as D (6 bases). The CDR3 extends over 15 amino acids. Germline-derived CDR1 and CDR2 are LGHDT and YNNKEL (reference sequence). The V and J ends lost 0 bases and 2 bases respectively, with 11 bases between them. CDR3 sequence: CASSQDRAGTYEQYF. The CDR3 region has the DNA TGTGCCAGCAGCCAAGACCGCGCGGGAACCTACGAGCAGTACTTC.

This clonotype was picked up many times. V is TRBV18 and J is TRBJ2-3; TRBD2 aligns across 8 bases. V lost 3 bases to trimming and J lost 5 bases; unmatched junction nucleotides: 7. The CDR3 spans 15 residues. Per germline, CDR1 KGHSH and CDR2 LQKENI. The CDR3 spells CASSPPAGGGDTQYF. CDR3 DNA: TGTGCCAGCTCACCCCCGGCGGGAGGAGGAGATACGCAGTATTTT. The variable domain in full, completed from reference TRBV18 and TRBJ2-3, reads NAGVMQNPRHLVRRRGQEARLRCSPMKGHSHVYWYRQLPEEGLKFMVYLQKENIIDESGMPKERFSAEFPKEGPSILRIQQVVRGDSAAYFCASSPPAGGGDTQYFGPGTRLTVL.

Ten or more counts support this clonotype. J is TRBJ2-4 and V is TRBV3-1, with 10 bases identical to TRBD2. Trimming at V came to 4 bases and at J to 1 base, leaving 1 base not matched to a gene. This CDR3 contains 15 residues. Germline values: CDR1 LGHDT, CDR2 YNNKEL (reference sequence). The CDR3 loop reads CASSLSGGAKNIQYF. CDR3 DNA: TGTGCCAGCAGCCTTAGCGGGGGGGCCAAAAACATTCAGTACTTC.

As concerns this clonotype: It may be a read error: a sequence one base away is much more abundant. The J gene is TRBJ1-6, the V gene TRBV6-1; the match to TRBD1 covers 9 bases. CDR3 length equals 15 residues. In germline, CDR1 is MNHNS, CDR2 SASEGT. The CDR3 spells CVSLGTGKSRSPLHF. The CDR3 DNA follows: TGTGTCAGCCTAGGGACAGGGAAAAGCCGTTCACCCCTCCACTTT.

This clonotype was counted at least ten times. V is TRBV20-1 and J is TRBJ2-1, with D perhaps TRBD2 (5 bases). The V gene lost 3 bases and the J gene lost 3 bases, with 12 bases spanning the gap. CDR3 length: 14 amino acids. Per germline, CDR1 DFQATT and CDR2 SNEGSKA (reference sequence). CDR3: CSASGLADYNEQFF. CDR3 nucleotide sequence: TGCAGTGCTAGTGGGCTAGCTGACTACAATGAGCAGTTCTTC.

The V and J genes are TRBV29-1 and TRBJ2-1; no reliable D call. V was shortened by 6 bases and J by 8 bases, with 11 bases between the two germline ends. Germline CDR1 is SQVTM and CDR2 is ANQGSEA. The CDR3 consists of 11 residues. The CDR3 sequence is CSVRIGYEQFF. The DNA for the CDR3 is TGCAGCGTGAGGATCGGTTATGAGCAGTTCTTC.